Detailed here is one TCR beta chain. Its antigen is currently unknown. The data originate from a study of cytomegalovirus exposure and HLA in healthy donors. Across the whole study: As an earlier analysis found, 150 million to 200 million T cells yielded approximately 110 million unique TCR beta sequences. Inside one of the first data releases sat about 85 million unique TCRs taken from HLA-typed donors.

Regarding the study as a whole: Cytomegalovirus-associated TCR beta chains were listed, numbering 150 to 200. The number of N-insertions in an Asian-associated ancestry cluster was reportedly below the 666-donor mean in a later analysis.

CDR1 SQVTM and CDR2 ANQGSEA come from the germline V gene. The CDR3 contains 13 residues. It was with 60 Vbeta and 13 Jbeta primers that the PCR ran. Produced via immunoSEQ multiplex PCR; TCRdb's table is partial and in-frame only. This sample has under 200,000 clones, with about 70% found just once. This sequence was found in a woman between 18 and 30 years old in good health and CMV-seropositive. The chain is built from TRBV29-1 and TRBJ2-5; TRBD2 matches at 9 bases. Gene TRBJ2-7 matches the end of the DNA better, so the J call may be wrong. The sequenced sample was PBMCs. The CDR3 is CSVEIAGDYEQYF. CDR3 DNA: TGCAGCGTTGAAATAGCGGGGGACTACGAGCAGTACTTC.